The 28 T cell receptor beta chains reported below all come from one sample, sequenced in a study of OX40 agonist ivuxolimab in advanced cancers. This table comes from immunoSEQ multiplex PCR, and its TCRdb copy is limited to in-frame clones, with some not included. This repertoire shows some 40,000 clones, over 60% found once; its top ten account for around a tenth. Sequences were derived from CD4+ or CD8+ T cells sorted from blood, sampled in a trial of the OX40 agonist ivuxolimab. These receptors were obtained from an adult with an advanced solid tumor such as melanoma, head and neck, liver or kidney cancer.

The chain links TRBV10-1 to TRBJ2-5; 9 bases map to TRBD2. J was trimmed by 4 bases and V by 2 bases; bases with no gene match: 8. Per the germline V gene, CDR1 is WNHNN and CDR2 is SYGVQD (reference sequence). The CDR3 runs to 16 residues. The CDR3 is CASSEGGSGSGETQYF. The CDR3 DNA sequence: TGCGCCAGCAGTGAGGGCGGTAGCGGGAGTGGAGAGACCCAGTACTTC.

This chain uses TRBV28 with TRBJ2-3; 7 positions agree with TRBD1. V shed 6 bases and J 4 bases; nucleotides not matched to a gene: 7. The CDR3 has 14 residues. CDR1 and CDR2 from the germline V gene are MDHEN and SYDVKM. DNA of the CDR3: TGTGCCAGCAGCGTGACAGGGAAGGCAGATACGCAGTATTTT. It encodes CASSVTGKADTQYF.

The V gene is TRBV5-1, the J gene TRBJ2-1; TRBD2 matches at 7 bases. The junction had 12 bases not matched to a gene; V was cut back by 9 bases and J by 6 bases. The CDR3 is made up of 14 amino acids. Germline V gene data show CDR1 as SGHRS and CDR2 as YFSETQ. The CDR3 loop is CAKDRRRGTNEQFF. The CDR3 bases are TGCGCCAAGGACCGTCGGCGGGGGACCAATGAGCAGTTCTTC.

V is TRBV7-6 and J is TRBJ2-5; 7 bases are shared with TRBD1. CDR1 is SGHVS and CDR2 is FNYEAQ in the germline V gene. With 1 base clipped from V and 3 bases from J, the junction kept 5 bases outside the gene matches. The CDR3 spans 15 residues. CDR3 coding DNA: TGTGCCAGCAGCTTAGGGGACAGAAGCAAAGAGACCCAGTACTTC. It is translated as CASSLGDRSKETQYF.

The J gene is TRBJ2-6, the V gene TRBV28; 8 bases line up with TRBD1. This CDR3 region has 17 residues. V lost 7 bases to trimming and J lost 0 bases; unmatched junction nucleotides: 8. The V gene's germline CDR1 is MDHEN and CDR2 SYDVKM. CDR3 in DNA: TGTGCCAGCACCCCAGGGGGCGCCCGCTCTGGGGCCAACGTCCTGACTTTC. This gives the protein CASTPGGARSGANVLTF.

This sequence joins TRBV30 and TRBJ1-5; a possible D gene is TRBD1 (5 bases). Germline V gene lookup returns CDR1 GTSNPN and CDR2 SVGIG (reference sequence). The CDR3 has 13 amino acids. V gave up 1 base and J gave up 4 bases, with 8 bases separating them. The CDR3 bases are TGTGCCTGGAGTGGAGGGGAAAATCAGCCCCAGCATTTT. Translation gives CAWSGGENQPQHF.

The chain couples TRBV13 to TRBJ2-3; a weak D match, TRBD2 (6 bases). CDR3 length: 13 residues. Germline-derived CDR1 and CDR2 are PRHDT and FYEKMQ (reference sequence). Trimming cost V 6 bases and J 5 bases, with 12 bases left between them. CDR3 bases: TGTGCCAGCAGGGGTCCGGGGGAAGATACGCAGTATTTT. This encodes CASRGPGEDTQYF.

This chain links TRBV5-1 with TRBJ2-5; 8 positions match TRBD2. The germline CDR1 and CDR2 sequences are SGHRS and YFSETQ. The J segment lost 1 base and the V segment lost 3 bases, leaving 8 bases of the junction unmatched. There are 16 residues in the CDR3. In DNA, the CDR3 is TGCGCCAGCAGCTCGGCAACGGGAGGGCCCCAAGAGACCCAGTACTTC. It specifies CASSSATGGPQETQYF.

The CDR3 reads CASSQTPGLAGSTGELFF. The CDR3 DNA is TGCGCCAGCAGCCAAACGCCAGGACTAGCGGGTAGTACCGGGGAGCTGTTTTTT. The genes are TRBV4-1 and TRBJ2-2, with 11 bases identical to TRBD2. The V gene's germline CDR1 is MGHRA and CDR2 YSYEKL. V gave up 2 bases and J gave up 5 bases; unmatched junction bases: 10. The CDR3 is made up of 18 amino acids.

The V and J genes are TRBV2 and TRBJ2-1, with 12 nucleotides matching TRBD2. After removal of 6 bases from V and 5 bases from J, the junction contained 5 bases not matched to a gene. Germline CDR1 reads SNHLY; CDR2 reads FYNNEI. The CDR3 extends over 15 amino acids. CDR3 in DNA: TGTGCCAGCAGGGCGACTAGCGGGGGACACAATGAGCAGTTCTTC. Its protein product is CASRATSGGHNEQFF.

This chain uses TRBV19 with TRBJ2-7, with TRBD1 identical over 9 bases. The CDR3 loop spans 14 amino acids. The J segment lost 5 bases and the V segment lost 5 bases, leaving 7 bases of the junction unmatched. Germline V gene lookup returns CDR1 LNHDA and CDR2 SQIVND (reference sequence). DNA for the CDR3: TGTGCCAGTAGTGGGAACAGGGGGCACCACGAGCAGTACTTC. Protein sequence: CASSGNRGHHEQYF.

This chain uses TRBV19 with TRBJ1-2, with unresolved D. This CDR3 contains 12 residues. V gave up 6 bases and J gave up 6 bases, with 11 bases separating them. Germline loops: CDR1 LNHDA, CDR2 SQIVND (reference sequence). Here the CDR3 DNA reads TGTGCCAGTAGCGGTTATGGGAATGGCTACACCTTC. Encoded protein: CASSGYGNGYTF.

Concerning this clone itself: One end of the junction varies from germline; a read error may be responsible. V and J are TRBV6-8 and TRBJ1-1; weak D call: TRBD1 (6 bases). This CDR3 comprises 10 residues. Germline-derived CDR1 and CDR2 are MNHGY and SAAAGT. The CDR3 DNA reads as TGTGCCAGCAGTGAGGGACATCACCCATTT. Translation gives CASSEGHHPF.

The rearrangement links TRBV5-5 to TRBJ1-1; D is possibly TRBD1 (6 bases). The CDR3 has 13 residues. V gave up 5 bases and J gave up 0 bases, with 8 bases separating them. Germline V lookup: CDR1 SGHKS, CDR2 YYEKEE (reference sequence). CDR3 coding DNA: TGTGCCAGCAGTCAGGGGCTGAACACTGAAGCTTTCTTT. Translating gives CASSQGLNTEAFF.

This chain uses TRBV28 with TRBJ1-5; no reliable D call. In germline, CDR1 is MDHEN, CDR2 SYDVKM. The CDR3 covers 11 residues. Trimming cost V 0 bases and J 10 bases, with 4 bases left between them. Here the CDR3 DNA reads TGTGCCAGCAGTTTATGGGGTCCCCAGCATTTT. It yields the protein CASSLWGPQHF.

The V and J genes are TRBV30 and TRBJ1-1; the D gene is possibly TRBD1 (5 bases). This CDR3 spans 12 amino acids. The ends were cut back, 3 bases at V and 6 bases at J, with 11 bases in the middle. Germline values: CDR1 GTSNPN, CDR2 SVGIG (reference sequence). The CDR3 reads CAWRRGKAEAFF. Here the CDR3 DNA reads TGTGCCTGGAGGAGGGGTAAAGCTGAAGCTTTCTTT.

This CDR3 reads CASSPPLQGGYTEAFF. Here the CDR3 DNA reads TGTGCCAGCTCACCGCCGCTACAGGGAGGGTACACTGAAGCTTTCTTT. This chain connects TRBV18 to TRBJ1-1, with D possibly being TRBD1 (6 bases). This CDR3 is 16 amino acids long. V lost 3 bases to trimming and J lost 3 bases, with 17 bases between them. Per the germline V gene, CDR1 is KGHSH and CDR2 is LQKENI.

This chain uses TRBV7-9 with TRBJ1-4; TRBD1 might be the D (5 bases). Germline-derived CDR1 and CDR2 are SEHNR and FQNEAQ (reference sequence). This CDR3 region has 13 residues. V was trimmed by 5 bases and J by 7 bases, leaving 11 bases between them. CDR3 bases: TGTGCCAGCAGCCGAGGGACTTCTGAAAAACTGTTTTTT. This gives the protein CASSRGTSEKLFF.

V usage is TRBV19 and J usage is TRBJ2-7, with 12 bases identical to TRBD2. The V and J ends lost 5 bases and 4 bases, in that order; junction bases with no gene match: 9. The germline CDR1 and CDR2 sequences are LNHDA and SQIVND (reference sequence). The CDR3 has 16 amino acids. CDR3 amino acids: CASSPASGRAAYEQYF. CDR3 DNA: TGTGCCAGTAGTCCCGCTAGCGGGAGGGCCGCTTACGAGCAGTACTTC. Full variable domain (rest looked up from reference TRBV19 and TRBJ2-7): DGGITQSPKYLFRKEGQNVTLSCEQNLNHDAMYWYRQDPGQGLRLIYYSQIVNDFQKGDIAEGYSVSREKKESFPLTVTSAQKNPTAFYLCASSPASGRAAYEQYFGPGTRLTVT.

The chain recombines TRBV9 with TRBJ2-5, with 12 bases fitting TRBD1. Germline trimming cut 4 bases from V and 4 bases from J; bases unmatched to any gene: 8. Looked up from germline, CDR1 is SGDLS and CDR2 is YYNGEE. CDR3 size: 16 residues. The CDR3 loop reads CASSTTGTGGLETQYF. CDR3 bases: TGTGCCAGCAGCACCACCGGGACAGGGGGCCTAGAGACCCAGTACTTC.

The chain recombines TRBV28 with TRBJ1-5, with D possibly being TRBD1 (6 bases). CDR3 size: 16 residues. Germline V gene sequence: CDR1 MDHEN, CDR2 SYDVKM. The ends were cut back, 7 bases at V and 3 bases at J, with 19 bases in the middle. CDR3 protein: CASNLGGGQNNQPQHF. CDR3 sequence (DNA): TGTGCCAGCAACTTAGGGGGGGGGCAGAACAATCAGCCCCAGCATTTT.

V is TRBV4-3 and J is TRBJ2-7; weak D call: TRBD2 (7 bases). This CDR3 contains 15 residues. CDR1 is LGHNA, CDR2 YSLEER, per germline. The germline V and J ends were trimmed by 4 bases and 5 bases, with 18 bases remaining between them. CDR3 protein: CASSLQPGGRNEQYF. CDR3 coding DNA: TGCGCCAGCAGCCTCCAACCGGGGGGCCGGAACGAGCAGTACTTC.

V usage is TRBV4-1 and J usage is TRBJ2-2; possibly TRBD1 or TRBD2 for D (6 bases each). Germline CDR1 is MGHRA and CDR2 is YSYEKL. Trimming left V 3 bases short and J 4 bases short, with 18 bases between. There are 17 residues in the CDR3. CDR3 residues: CASSHGGLLASTGELFF. The CDR3 DNA reads TGCGCCAGCAGCCACGGGGGCCTGCTGGCGAGCACCGGGGAGCTGTTTTTT.

Only one count was recorded for this clone. The junction does not match germline at one end; this may be a read error. The chain is built from TRBV30 and TRBJ1-4; a possible D gene is TRBD1 (5 bases). This CDR3 has 15 amino acids. Germline CDR1 reads GTSNPN; CDR2 reads SVGIG (reference sequence). The CDR3 DNA is TGTGCCTGGAGTGTAGGCGGGACGGCTAATGAAAAACTGCTTTTT. Translation gives CAWSVGGTANEKLLF.

This clone was found a few times. This chain uses TRBV28 with TRBJ2-1, with no clear D. The V end was cut by 10 bases, the J end by 5 bases, with 15 bases between. Germline V lookup: CDR1 MDHEN, CDR2 SYDVKM. The CDR3 extends over 13 amino acids. The CDR3 sequence is CATVETSNNEQFF. CDR3 nucleotide sequence: TGTGCCACCGTGGAGACTTCAAACAATGAGCAGTTCTTC.

This chain connects TRBV11-2 to TRBJ2-1, with 7 bases lining up with TRBD2. The CDR3 has 14 amino acids. V lost 5 bases and J lost 6; bases outside the gene matches: 7. Germline values: CDR1 SGHAT, CDR2 FQNNGV. CDR3: CASSALTSVNEQFF. The CDR3 coding sequence is TGTGCCAGCAGCGCCCTAACTAGCGTCAATGAGCAGTTCTTC.

The gene calls are TRBV7-3 and TRBJ2-5; 10 bases align to TRBD2. CDR3 length: 16 residues. V trimming: 3 bases; J trimming: 5 bases; junction bases outside the gene matches: 9. Germline values: CDR1 SGHTA, CDR2 FQGTGA. The chain's CDR3 is CASSFGGASGSETQYF. CDR3 bases: TGTGCCAGCAGCTTCGGGGGAGCTAGCGGGAGTGAGACCCAGTACTTC. Looking up the rest from reference TRBV7-3 and TRBJ2-5 gives the full variable domain: GAGVSQTPSNKVTEKGKYVELRCDPISGHTALYWYRQSLGQGPEFLIYFQGTGAADDSGLPNDRFFAVRPEGSVSTLKIQRTERGDSAVYLCASSFGGASGSETQYFGPGTRLLVL.

Only one count was recorded for this clone. The CDR3 protein is CASSHADRGQETQYF. CDR3 DNA: TGTGCCAGCAGCCATGCTGACAGGGGGCAGGAGACCCAGTACTTC. The V call is TRBV4-2, the J call TRBJ2-5; 10 bases are shared with TRBD1. Germline V gives CDR1 LGHNA, CDR2 YNFKEQ. Losses at the gene ends were 3 bases for V and 5 bases for J; bases not matched to a gene: 6. This CDR3 is 15 amino acids long.